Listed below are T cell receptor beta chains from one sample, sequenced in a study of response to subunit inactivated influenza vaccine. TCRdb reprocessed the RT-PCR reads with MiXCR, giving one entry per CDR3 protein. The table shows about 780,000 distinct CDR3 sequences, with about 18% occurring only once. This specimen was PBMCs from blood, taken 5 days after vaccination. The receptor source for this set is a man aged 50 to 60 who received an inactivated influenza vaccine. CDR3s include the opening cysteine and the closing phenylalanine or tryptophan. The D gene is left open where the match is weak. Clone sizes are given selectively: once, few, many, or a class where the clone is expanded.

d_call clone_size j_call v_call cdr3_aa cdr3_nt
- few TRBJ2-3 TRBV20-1 CSARDVTGNSGTDTQYF TGCAGTGCTAGAGATGTAACGGGGAACAGCGGCACAGATACGCAGTATTTT
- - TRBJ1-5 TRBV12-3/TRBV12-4 CASSFQEGSQPQHF TGTGCCAGCAGTTTCCAGGAGGGGAGTCAGCCCCAGCATTTT
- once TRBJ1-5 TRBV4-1 CASSQVESDQPQHF TGCGCCAGCAGCCAAGTGGAATCGGATCAGCCCCAGCATTTT
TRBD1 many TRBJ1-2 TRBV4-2 CASSQEGKGAHGYTF TGTGCCAGCAGCCAAGAAGGGAAGGGGGCGCATGGCTACACCTTC
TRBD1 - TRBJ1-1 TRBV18 CASSPPWGQGAFF TGTGCCAGCTCACCACCGTGGGGACAGGGAGCTTTCTTT
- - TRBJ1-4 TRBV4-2 CASSQDRNRAREKLFF TGTGCCAGCAGCCAAGATCGAAACAGGGCAAGAGAAAAACTGTTTTTT
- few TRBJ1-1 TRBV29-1 CSAALRDTEAFF TGCAGCGCCGCCCTCAGGGACACTGAAGCTTTCTTT
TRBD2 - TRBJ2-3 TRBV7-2 CASSLVRENRYF TGTGCCAGCAGCTTGGTGCGGGAGAACAGGTATTTT
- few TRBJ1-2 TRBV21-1 CASSLWGTGGYGYTF TGTGCCAGCAGCCTTTGGGGGACAGGTGGATATGGCTACACCTTC
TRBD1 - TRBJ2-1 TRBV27 CASSLVTTGGAYNEQFF TGTGCCAGCAGTTTAGTAACTACAGGGGGCGCCTACAATGAGCAGTTCTTC
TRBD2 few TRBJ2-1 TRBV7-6 CASSPRTSDGGYNEQFF TGTGCCAGCAGCCCCCGGACTAGCGATGGGGGATACAATGAGCAGTTCTTC
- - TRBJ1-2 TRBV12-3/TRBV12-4 CASSARDGYTF TGTGCCAGCAGCGCCCGGGATGGCTACACCTTC
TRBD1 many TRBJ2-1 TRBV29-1 CSVRTTGNFEQFF TGCAGCGTACGCACGACAGGGAACTTTGAGCAGTTCTTC
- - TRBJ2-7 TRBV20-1 CSASEQGIRYEQYF TGCAGTGCTAGCGAGCAGGGAATACGCTACGAGCAGTACTTC
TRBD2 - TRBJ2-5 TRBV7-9 CASSLVWRGDLQETQYF TGTGCCAGCAGCTTAGTTTGGCGGGGGGACCTCCAAGAGACCCAGTACTTC
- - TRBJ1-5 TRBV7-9 CASSSTAGGSNQPQHF TGTGCCAGCAGCTCCACTGCGGGGGGGAGCAATCAGCCCCAGCATTTT
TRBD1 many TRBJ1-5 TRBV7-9 CASSLGTGSQPQHF TGTGCCAGCAGCTTAGGGACAGGGAGTCAGCCCCAGCATTTT
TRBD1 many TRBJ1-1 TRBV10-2 CASNIGQGTGNAEAFF TGCGCCAGCAACATAGGACAGGGGACAGGGAACGCTGAAGCTTTCTTT
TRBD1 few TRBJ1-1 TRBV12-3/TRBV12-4 CASSFGTGVAEAFF TGTGCCAGCAGTTTTGGGACAGGGGTTGCTGAAGCTTTCTTT
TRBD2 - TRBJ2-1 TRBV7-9 CASSVPSGRALNEQFF TGTGCCAGCAGCGTCCCTAGCGGGAGGGCCCTCAATGAGCAGTTCTTC
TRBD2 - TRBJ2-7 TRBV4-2 CASSQGLAGMTYEQYF TGTGCCAGCAGCCAAGGTCTAGCGGGAATGACCTACGAGCAGTACTTC
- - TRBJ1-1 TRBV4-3 CASSQDWRNTEAFF TGCGCCAGCAGCCAAGATTGGCGGAACACTGAAGCTTTCTTT
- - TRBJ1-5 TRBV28 CASSSSPEPQHF TGTGCCAGCAGTTCCTCTCCCGAGCCCCAGCATTTT
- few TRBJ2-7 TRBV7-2 CASSPLRTFNYEQYF TGTGCCAGCAGTCCTCTCAGGACATTTAACTACGAGCAGTACTTC
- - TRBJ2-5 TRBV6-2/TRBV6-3 CASVSGGETQYF TGTGCCAGCGTTTCGGGTGGAGAGACCCAGTACTTC
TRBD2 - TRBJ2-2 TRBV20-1 CCAREASGRRDTGELFF TGCTGTGCTAGAGAGGCTAGCGGGAGGAGGGACACCGGGGAGCTGTTTTTT
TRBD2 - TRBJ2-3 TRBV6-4 CAISDSRRGARNTQYF TGTGCCATCAGTGACTCACGGCGGGGGGCCCGGAATACGCAGTATTTT
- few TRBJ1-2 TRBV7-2 CASNRLLGIGYTF TGTGCCAGCAATCGCCTTCTGGGGATAGGCTACACCTTC
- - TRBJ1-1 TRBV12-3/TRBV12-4 CASSLDRGANEAFF TGTGCCAGCAGTTTAGATCGCGGGGCTAACGAAGCTTTCTTT
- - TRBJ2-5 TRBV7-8 CASSFREGNQETQYF TGTGCCAGCAGCTTTAGGGAAGGGAACCAAGAGACCCAGTACTTC
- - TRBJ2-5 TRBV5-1 CASKYSFGAGTETQYF TGCGCCAGCAAATATTCCTTCGGGGCTGGGACAGAGACCCAGTACTTC
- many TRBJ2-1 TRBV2 CASNPGATNEQFF TGTGCCAGCAACCCTGGGGCCACCAATGAGCAGTTCTTC
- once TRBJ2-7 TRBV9 CASSVGSLVYEQYF TGTGCCAGCAGCGTCGGGAGTCTAGTCTACGAGCAGTACTTC
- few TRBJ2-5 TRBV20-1 CSARGGRETQYF TGCAGTGCAAGGGGGGGGCGGGAGACCCAGTACTTC
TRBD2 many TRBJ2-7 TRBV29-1 CSVSVAGAYEQYF TGCAGCGTTTCAGTAGCGGGAGCCTACGAGCAGTACTTC
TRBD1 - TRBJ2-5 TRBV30 CAWSLAGGKETQYF TGTGCCTGGAGTCTGGCAGGGGGCAAGGAGACCCAGTACTTC
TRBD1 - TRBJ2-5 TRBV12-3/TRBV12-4 CASSSHTGTEYQETQYF TGTGCCAGCAGTTCCCACACCGGGACAGAGTACCAAGAGACCCAGTACTTC
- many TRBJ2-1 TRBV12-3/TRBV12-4 CASSLPGLSYNEQFF TGTGCCAGCAGTTTACCAGGGCTTAGCTACAATGAGCAGTTCTTC
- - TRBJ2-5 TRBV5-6 CASSLARTAQETQYF TGTGCCAGCAGCTTGGCTAGGACAGCACAAGAGACCCAGTACTTC
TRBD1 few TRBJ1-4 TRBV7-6 CASSLGTGNNEKLFF TGTGCCAGCAGCCTAGGGACAGGGAATAATGAAAAACTGTTTTTT
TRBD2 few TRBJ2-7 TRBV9 CASSVAAGASGRAVYEQYF TGTGCCAGCAGCGTAGCCGCGGGTGCTAGCGGGAGGGCAGTCTACGAGCAGTACTTC
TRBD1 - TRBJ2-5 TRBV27 CASSVTGGFKTQYF TGTGCCAGCAGTGTCACAGGGGGATTCAAGACCCAGTACTTC
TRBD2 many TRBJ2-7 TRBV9 CASRVLSGSTYEQYF TGTGCCAGCCGTGTACTCAGCGGGAGCACCTACGAGCAGTACTTC
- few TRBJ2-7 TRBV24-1 CATSDLDRDEQYF TGTGCCACCAGTGACCTCGACCGAGACGAGCAGTACTTC
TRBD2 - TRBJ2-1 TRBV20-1 CSARDLGTRSSYNEQFF TGCAGTGCTAGAGACTTGGGGACTAGAAGCTCCTACAATGAGCAGTTCTTC
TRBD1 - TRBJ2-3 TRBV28 CASSVGQAPDTQYF TGTGCCAGCAGTGTGGGACAGGCACCCGATACGCAGTATTTT
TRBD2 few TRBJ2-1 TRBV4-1 CASSQDSTSGGNEQFF TGCGCCAGCAGCCAAGATTCCACTAGCGGGGGTAATGAGCAGTTCTTC
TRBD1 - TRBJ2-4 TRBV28 CASSYSLLGTGRKNIQYF TGTGCCAGCAGTTACTCCCTTCTCGGGACAGGGAGGAAAAACATTCAGTACTTC
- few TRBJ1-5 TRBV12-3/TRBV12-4 CASSFNIGQYSNQPQHF TGTGCCAGCAGTTTCAATATAGGACAGTATAGCAATCAGCCCCAGCATTTT
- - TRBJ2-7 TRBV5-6 CASSLVSGQTYEQYF TGTGCCAGCAGCTTGGTGTCAGGACAAACCTACGAGCAGTACTTC
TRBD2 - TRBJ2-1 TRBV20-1 CSARGGSEQFF TGCAGTGCTAGGGGGGGGAGTGAGCAGTTCTTC
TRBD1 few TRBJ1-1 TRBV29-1 CIGQGATSDEAFF TGCATCGGACAGGGGGCGACGTCTGATGAAGCTTTCTTT
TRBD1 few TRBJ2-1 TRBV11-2 CASSKPGQGTHNEQFF TGTGCCAGCAGCAAACCGGGACAGGGTACCCACAATGAGCAGTTCTTC